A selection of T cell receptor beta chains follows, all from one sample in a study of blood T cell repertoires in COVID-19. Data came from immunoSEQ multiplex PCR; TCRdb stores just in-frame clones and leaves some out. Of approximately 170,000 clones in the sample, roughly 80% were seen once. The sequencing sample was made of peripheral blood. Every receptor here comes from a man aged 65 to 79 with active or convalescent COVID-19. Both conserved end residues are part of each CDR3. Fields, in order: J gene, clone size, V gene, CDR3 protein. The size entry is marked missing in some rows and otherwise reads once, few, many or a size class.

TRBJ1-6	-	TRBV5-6	CASSAGQGAYNSPLHF
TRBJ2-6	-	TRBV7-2	CASSLGLSGANVLTF
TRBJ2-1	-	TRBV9	CASSLSGLAGANEQFF
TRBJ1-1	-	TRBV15	CATSRDRRNTEAFF
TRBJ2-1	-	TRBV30	CAWSPLFEQFF
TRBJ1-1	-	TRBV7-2	CASSLAGSGRREAFF
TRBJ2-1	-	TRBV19	CATRPGQAYNEQFF
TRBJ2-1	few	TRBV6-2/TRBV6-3	CASSYSEQGTGEQFF
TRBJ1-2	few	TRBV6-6	CASSSGQGANYGYTF
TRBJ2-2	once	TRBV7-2	CASRGQSNTGELFF
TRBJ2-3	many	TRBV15	CATTRGSSTDTQYF
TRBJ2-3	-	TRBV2	CALGRGGTDTQYF
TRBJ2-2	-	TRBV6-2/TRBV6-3	CASSPTGVNTGELFF
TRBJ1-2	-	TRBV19	CASKVRGDYGYTF
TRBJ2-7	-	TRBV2	CASSEGLIRQYF
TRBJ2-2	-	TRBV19	CASSIRGPGASNTGELFF
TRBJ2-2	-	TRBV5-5	CASSLAPFANTGELFF
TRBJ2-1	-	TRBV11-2	CASSSLAGVRSYNEQFF
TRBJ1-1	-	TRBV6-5	CASSSPRGLNTEAFF
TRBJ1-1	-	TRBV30	CAWDRGNTEAFF
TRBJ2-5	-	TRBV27	CASRDLGGAETQYF
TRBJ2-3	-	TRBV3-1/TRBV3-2	CASSSRGAGHRDTQYF
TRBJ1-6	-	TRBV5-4	CASSLLQGVSPLHF
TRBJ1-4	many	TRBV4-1	CASSQGRSTNEKLFF
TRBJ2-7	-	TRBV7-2	CASTRSAQASSYEQYF
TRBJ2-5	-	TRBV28	CASGPGQTFPAQYF
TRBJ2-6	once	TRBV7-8	CASSPRTGGYLSGANVLTF
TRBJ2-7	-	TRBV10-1	CASNGGGYEQYF
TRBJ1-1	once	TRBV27	CASRTVPMNTEAFF
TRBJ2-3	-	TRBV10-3	CAISDPGLAGASSTDTQYF
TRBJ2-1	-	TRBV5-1	CASSLGGTSGRVEQFF
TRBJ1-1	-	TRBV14	CASSLTRGLEAFF
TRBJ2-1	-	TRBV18	CASSPTSGNNEQFF
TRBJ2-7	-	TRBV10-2	CASSEGLAVLGTYEQYF
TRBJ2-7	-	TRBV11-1	CASSFPGGSSYEQYF
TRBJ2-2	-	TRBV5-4	CASNMQGNTGELFF
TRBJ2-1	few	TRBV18	CASSPPGGIYNEQFF
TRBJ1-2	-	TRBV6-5	CASRGYRDGYTF
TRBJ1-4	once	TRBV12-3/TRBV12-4	CASSLQAGEKLFF
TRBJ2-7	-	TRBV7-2	CASSSTGILRWQYF
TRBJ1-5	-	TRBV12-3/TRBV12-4	CASGQPQHF
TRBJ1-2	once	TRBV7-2	CASSPRTGGDGYTF
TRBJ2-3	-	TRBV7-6	CASSLGQGAGSTDTQYF
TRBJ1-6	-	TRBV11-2	CASSSQGGESLHF
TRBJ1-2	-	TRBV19	CASSISSVGSYGYTF
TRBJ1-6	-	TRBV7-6	CASSLASGQANSPLHF
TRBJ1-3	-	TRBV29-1	CSVDQDSSGNTIYF
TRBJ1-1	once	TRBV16	CASNIRGDTEAFF
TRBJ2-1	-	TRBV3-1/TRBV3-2	CASSQEAGVTSYNEQFF
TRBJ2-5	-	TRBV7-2	CASSLGLRGSQETQYF
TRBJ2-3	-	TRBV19	CASSISGGSLRGTQYF
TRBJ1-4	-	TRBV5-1	CASSLEQGGEKLFF
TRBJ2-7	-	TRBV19	CASSIGRGFDYEQYF
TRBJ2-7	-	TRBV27	CASSLGTPRAQYF
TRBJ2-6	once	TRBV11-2	CASSSPSGGPGANVLTF
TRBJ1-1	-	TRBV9	CASSVSYNTEAFF
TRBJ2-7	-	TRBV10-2	CASSRGWVYEQYF
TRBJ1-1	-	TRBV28	CASRPGGTGGWTEAFF
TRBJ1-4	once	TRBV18	CASSPRTGGNEKLFF